The next 4 T cell receptor beta chains were all read from a single sample in a study of STAT5B mutations in CD4+ large granular lymphocyte leukemia. Only in-frame clones appear in the TCRdb table, and some are missing; sequencing was by immunoSEQ multiplex PCR. The repertoire holds approximately 40,000 clones, with 70% to 85% as singletons. Sequenced sample: CD4+ T cells from blood buffy coats. The receptors come from a human donor in good health.

This chain connects TRBV30 to TRBJ1-6; TRBD1 agrees at 7 bases. CDR3 length equals 15 residues. Germline assignment: CDR1 GTSNPN and CDR2 SVGIG (reference sequence). The V gene end was trimmed by 5 bases and the J gene end by 5 bases; junction bases not matched to a gene: 9. CDR3: CAWGIPGQNNSPLHF. The CDR3 region has the DNA TGTGCCTGGGGTATACCGGGACAGAATAATTCACCCCTCCACTTT. Supplemented by reference TRBV30 and TRBJ1-6, the full variable domain reads SQTIHQWPATLVQPVGSPLSLECTVEGTSNPNLYWYRQAAGRGLQLLFYSVGIGQISSEVPQNLSASRPQDRQFILSSKKLLLSDSGFYLCAWGIPGQNNSPLHFGNGTRLTVT.

The chain recombines TRBV28 with TRBJ2-7; D not resolved. The CDR3 totals 13 residues. Trimming removed 7 bases from V and 8 bases from J, with 18 bases in between. Germline V gene lookup returns CDR1 MDHEN and CDR2 SYDVKM. The CDR3 region has the DNA TGTGCCAGCACTGCATTTCCGGGTCAGAAGCAGTACTTC. This sequence encodes CASTAFPGQKQYF.

This chain joins TRBV18 and TRBJ1-5; weak D call: TRBD1 (6 bases). The CDR3 spans 16 residues. Germline lookup yields CDR1 KGHSH and CDR2 LQKENI. V was clipped by 2 bases and J by 3 bases, with 14 bases between them. This CDR3 is CASSPIEGGANQPQHF. The CDR3 bases are TGTGCCAGCTCACCAATCGAGGGGGGGGCCAATCAGCCCCAGCATTTT. Full variable domain (missing parts from reference TRBV18 and TRBJ1-5): NAGVMQNPRHLVRRRGQEARLRCSPMKGHSHVYWYRQLPEEGLKFMVYLQKENIIDESGMPKERFSAEFPKEGPSILRIQQVVRGDSAAYFCASSPIEGGANQPQHFGDGTRLSIL.

The rearrangement uses TRBV6-6 and TRBJ1-5, with D tentatively TRBD1 (6 bases). The CDR3 totals 15 residues. The V gene's germline CDR1 is MNHNY and CDR2 SVGAGI (reference sequence). Trimming took 2 bases from V and 1 from J, leaving 9 bases between them. For the CDR3, the DNA is TGTGCCAGCAGTTACGCGGGGGCGAGCAATCAGCCCCAGCATTTT. It encodes CASSYAGASNQPQHF.